The rows below give T cell receptor beta chains drawn from one sample of a study of cytomegalovirus exposure and HLA in healthy donors. Sequencing used immunoSEQ multiplex PCR; TCRdb keeps in-frame clones, though not all of them. The repertoire holds about 84,000 clones, with roughly 93% as singletons. The specimen sequenced was PBMCs. All receptors come from a man in his thirties or forties in good health and CMV-seronegative. Each CDR3 is given with its conserved first and last residue. D genes are given only for firm matches. Rows may omit the clone size; those that give it use once, few, many or a size class.

TRBD2 | TRBJ2-1 | TRBV6-1 | NA | TGTGCCAGCAGTGCGACTAGCGGGAGATCAAATGAGCAGTTCTTC | CASSATSGRSNEQFF
NA | TRBJ1-5 | TRBV28 | once | TGTGCCTTGGGCTTGAGCAATCAGCCCCAGCATTTT | CALGLSNQPQHF
NA | TRBJ1-6 | TRBV7-9 | NA | TGTGCCGGAACTAGAGGGGGTGCTAATTCACCCCTCCACTTT | CAGTRGGANSPLHF
NA | TRBJ1-1 | TRBV14 | NA | TGTGCCAGCAGCCAAATAACGGGGACTGAAGCTTTCTTT | CASSQITGTEAFF
NA | TRBJ2-5 | TRBV6-5 | NA | TGTGCCAGCAGTTACGCGCGGGCGGGACTCCAAGAGACCCAGTACTTC | CASSYARAGLQETQYF
NA | TRBJ2-7 | TRBV7-9 | NA | TGTGCCAGCAGCACCCAGGGCTACGAGCAGTACTTC | CASSTQGYEQYF
TRBD2 | TRBJ2-3 | TRBV7-2 | NA | TGTGCCAGCAGCTTATGGCGGGGGGGTACCACAGATACGCAGTATTTT | CASSLWRGGTTDTQYF
TRBD1 | TRBJ1-3 | TRBV19 | NA | TGTGCCAGTTCTCGGGACAGGGCTTCTTCTGGAAACACCATATATTTT | CASSRDRASSGNTIYF
NA | TRBJ1-6 | TRBV5-1 | NA | TGCGCCAGCAGCTTGACTGGTACCGCGCCGAGCTCCTATAATTCACCCCTCCACTTT | CASSLTGTAPSSYNSPLHF
TRBD1 | TRBJ1-2 | TRBV6-4 | few | TGTGCCAGCAGTGAATCCGGGACAGGGATCTCTGGCTACACCTTC | CASSESGTGISGYTF
TRBD2 | TRBJ2-2 | TRBV2 | NA | TGTGCCAGCAGTCGGGAGGATCGCACCGGGGAGCTGTTTTTT | CASSREDRTGELFF
TRBD1 | TRBJ1-2 | TRBV18 | NA | TGTGCCAGCTCACCATCGACAGGGAATGGCTACACCTTC | CASSPSTGNGYTF
NA | TRBJ2-3 | TRBV28 | NA | TGTGCCAGCAAACTTCCGCGAGATACGCAGTATTTT | CASKLPRDTQYF
TRBD2 | TRBJ2-2 | TRBV9 | NA | TGTGCCAGCAGCGTAGGGCCTAGCGGGGGCCGGGGCACCGGGGAGCTGTTTTTT | CASSVGPSGGRGTGELFF
TRBD1 | TRBJ2-7 | TRBV19 | once | TGTGCCAGTAGTATAATCCGCGGGACAGGGGGCCAGTCCTACGAGCAGTACTTC | CASSIIRGTGGQSYEQYF
TRBD1 | TRBJ1-3 | TRBV18 | once | TGTGCCAGCTCACCACAGTTCAGAGATTTACCGGGACAGAATCAATCTGGAAACACCATATATTTT | CASSPQFRDLPGQNQSGNTIYF
TRBD1 | TRBJ2-7 | TRBV28 | NA | TGTGCCAGCAGTTCAAGCGGTGCAGGGGGTCGCGAGCAGTACTTC | CASSSSGAGGREQYF
TRBD2 | TRBJ2-1 | TRBV13 | NA | TGTGCCAGCAGCGAGTCCGGGACTAGCGGCTACAATGAGCAGTTCTTC | CASSESGTSGYNEQFF
TRBD1 | TRBJ2-7 | TRBV19 | NA | TGTGCCACCCGGGACAGTCCGGACGAGCAGTACTTC | CATRDSPDEQYF
TRBD2 | TRBJ2-5 | TRBV28 | NA | TGTGCCAGCAGTTTTGTCGCACTAGCGGGAGAAGAGACCCAGTACTTC | CASSFVALAGEETQYF
NA | TRBJ2-1 | TRBV30 | NA | TGTGCCTGGACCCCCGGACTTGCCCCTATCAATGAGCAGTTCTTC | CAWTPGLAPINEQFF
TRBD2 | TRBJ2-5 | TRBV9 | NA | TGTGCCAGCAGCCCGAGCGGGGTGGGGGGGGAGACCCAGTACTTC | CASSPSGVGGETQYF
NA | TRBJ2-7 | TRBV6-5 | NA | TGTGCCAGCAGCCGGGGGGCCCACGAGCAGTACTTC | CASSRGAHEQYF
NA | TRBJ2-1 | TRBV5-1 | NA | TGCGCCAGCAGCTTGGATTTTGAGTTGCGGTTCTTC | CASSLDFELRFF
NA | TRBJ1-6 | TRBV28 | NA | TGTGCCAGCAGTTCCACCGGGGGAGCTTCACCCCTCCACTTT | CASSSTGGASPLHF
TRBD1 | TRBJ1-5 | TRBV5-5 | once | TGTGCCAGCAGCTGGGACAGGGGCAATCAGCCCCAGCATTTT | CASSWDRGNQPQHF
TRBD1 | TRBJ1-5 | TRBV19 | NA | TGTGCCAGTAGTACCCTAGGGACAGCCTATAGCAATCAGCCCCAGCATTTT | CASSTLGTAYSNQPQHF
TRBD1 | TRBJ2-5 | TRBV5-3 | NA | TGTGCCAGAAGCCACCAATATGGGACAGGGGGCCGGGAGACCCAGTACTTC | CARSHQYGTGGRETQYF
NA | TRBJ1-1 | TRBV10-3 | NA | TGTGCCATCGGGGGGAATGGATGGAACACTGAAGCTTTCTTT | CAIGGNGWNTEAFF
NA | TRBJ2-2 | TRBV27 | NA | TGTGCCAGCAGTTTATCCACGACTAGATCCACCGGGGAGCTGTTTTTT | CASSLSTTRSTGELFF
TRBD1 | TRBJ1-3 | TRBV6-6 | NA | TGTGCCAGCAGCACCGGACAGGCCAACTCTGGAAACACCATATATTTT | CASSTGQANSGNTIYF
NA | TRBJ1-2 | TRBV5-4 | NA | TGTGCCAGCAGCTTGGGATGGAGGGAGAGGATTAACTATGGCTACACCTTC | CASSLGWRERINYGYTF
TRBD1 | TRBJ1-1 | TRBV19 | once | TGTGCCAGTAGTATGGCGCCGGGACAGATTATCAACACTGAAGCTTTCTTT | CASSMAPGQIINTEAFF
NA | TRBJ1-5 | TRBV19 | NA | TGTGCCAGTAGTATGGAGGGGAGGGAGAATCAGCCCCAGCATTTT | CASSMEGRENQPQHF
NA | TRBJ2-7 | TRBV7-6 | NA | TGTGCCAGCAGCTCAATAGGGGGGGGCCTCGACGAGCAGTACTTC | CASSSIGGGLDEQYF
TRBD1 | TRBJ2-1 | TRBV29-1 | NA | TGCAGCGTTGACACGGGACAGGGGTCCTACAATGAGCAGTTCTTC | CSVDTGQGSYNEQFF
NA | TRBJ2-1 | TRBV27 | NA | TGTGCCAGCAGTTTAAGGGGAGGTCCCTACAATGAGCAGTTCTTC | CASSLRGGPYNEQFF
TRBD1 | TRBJ2-5 | TRBV6-6 | NA | TGTGCCAGCAGAGACGACAGGGGTCGGGAGACCCAGTACTTC | CASRDDRGRETQYF
TRBD1 | TRBJ1-1 | TRBV9 | NA | TGTGCCAGCAGCAGCTCAGCGGGCAGGGGGACTGAAGCTTTCTTT | CASSSSAGRGTEAFF
TRBD1 | TRBJ2-3 | TRBV7-9 | NA | TGTGCCAGCAGCTTACGGACAGGGCAAACAGATACGCAGTATTTT | CASSLRTGQTDTQYF
TRBD1 | TRBJ1-4 | TRBV30 | NA | TGTGCCTGGGGAGCCGGGACAGTGAATGAAAAACTGTTTTTT | CAWGAGTVNEKLFF
TRBD1 | TRBJ2-2 | TRBV5-6 | NA | TGTGCCAGCAGCTGGGCTCGACAGGGGGCGACGGGGGAGCTGTTTTTT | CASSWARQGATGELFF